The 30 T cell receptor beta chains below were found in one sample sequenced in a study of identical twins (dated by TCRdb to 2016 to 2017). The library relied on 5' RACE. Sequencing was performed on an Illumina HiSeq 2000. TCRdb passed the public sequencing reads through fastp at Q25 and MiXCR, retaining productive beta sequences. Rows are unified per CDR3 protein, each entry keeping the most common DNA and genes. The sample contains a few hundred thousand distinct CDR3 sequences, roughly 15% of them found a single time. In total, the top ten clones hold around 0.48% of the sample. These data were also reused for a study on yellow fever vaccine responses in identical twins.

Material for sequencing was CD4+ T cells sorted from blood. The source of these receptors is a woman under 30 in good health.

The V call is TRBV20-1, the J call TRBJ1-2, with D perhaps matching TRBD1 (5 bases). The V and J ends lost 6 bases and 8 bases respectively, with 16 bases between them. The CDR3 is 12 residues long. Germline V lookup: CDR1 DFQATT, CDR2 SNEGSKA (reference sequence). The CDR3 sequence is CSAPTDSTGYTF. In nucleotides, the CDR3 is TGCAGTGCACCGACCGACAGTACGGGCTACACCTTC.

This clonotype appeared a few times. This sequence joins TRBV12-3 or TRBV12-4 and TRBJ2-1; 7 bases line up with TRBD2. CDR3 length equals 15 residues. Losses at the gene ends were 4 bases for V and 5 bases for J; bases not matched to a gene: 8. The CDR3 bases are TGTGCCAGCAGTTACGTGCCTAGCGGAAACAATGAGCAGTTCTTC. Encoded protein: CASSYVPSGNNEQFF.

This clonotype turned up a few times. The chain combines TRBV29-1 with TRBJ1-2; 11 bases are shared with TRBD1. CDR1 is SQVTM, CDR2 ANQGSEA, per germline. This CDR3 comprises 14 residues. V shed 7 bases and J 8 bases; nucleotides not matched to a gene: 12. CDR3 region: CSAAGTGGYYGYTF. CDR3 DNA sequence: TGCAGCGCCGCCGGGACAGGGGGTTATTACGGCTACACCTTC.

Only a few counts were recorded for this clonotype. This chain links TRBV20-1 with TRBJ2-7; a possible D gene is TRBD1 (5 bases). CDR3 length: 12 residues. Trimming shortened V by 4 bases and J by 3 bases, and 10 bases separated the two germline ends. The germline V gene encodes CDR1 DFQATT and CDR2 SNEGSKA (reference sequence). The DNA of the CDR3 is TGCAGTGCTATCGCAGGGAACTACGAGCAGTACTTC. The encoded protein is CSAIAGNYEQYF.

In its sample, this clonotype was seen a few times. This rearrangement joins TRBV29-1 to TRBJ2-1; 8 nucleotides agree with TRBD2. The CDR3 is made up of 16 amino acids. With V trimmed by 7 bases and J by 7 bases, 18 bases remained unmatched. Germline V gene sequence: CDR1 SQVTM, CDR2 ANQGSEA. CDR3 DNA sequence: TGCAGCGCGGTAGGATCAGCGGGAGCCGGGAGTAATGAGCAGTTCTTC. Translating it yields CSAVGSAGAGSNEQFF.

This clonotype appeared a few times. CDR3: CSASGGQGVLGYNEQFF. For the CDR3, the DNA is TGCAGTGCTAGTGGTGGACAGGGGGTTTTAGGTTACAATGAGCAGTTCTTC. The J gene is TRBJ2-1, the V gene TRBV20-1, with 10 bases identical to TRBD1. Germline CDR1 reads DFQATT; CDR2 reads SNEGSKA (reference sequence). The J segment lost 4 bases and the V segment lost 3 bases, leaving 12 bases of the junction unmatched. The CDR3 runs to 17 residues.

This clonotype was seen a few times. The CDR3 nucleotides read TGTGCCAGCAACTATCCAGGGGGGAACACTGAAGCTTTCTTT. Its translation is CASNYPGGNTEAFF. The rearrangement links TRBV28 to TRBJ1-1; 7 positions agree with TRBD1. Germline lookup yields CDR1 MDHEN and CDR2 SYDVKM. The CDR3 consists of 14 residues. V shed 7 bases, J shed 1 base, and the junction held 6 bases outside the gene matches.

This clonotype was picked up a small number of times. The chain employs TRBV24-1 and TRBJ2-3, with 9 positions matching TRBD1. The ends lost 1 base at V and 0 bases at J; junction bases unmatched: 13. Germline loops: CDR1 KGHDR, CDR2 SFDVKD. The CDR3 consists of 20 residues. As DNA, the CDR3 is TGTGCCACCAGTGATTTTTGGACAGGGGACTTCCACTTCAGCACAGATACGCAGTATTTT. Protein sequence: CATSDFWTGDFHFSTDTQYF.

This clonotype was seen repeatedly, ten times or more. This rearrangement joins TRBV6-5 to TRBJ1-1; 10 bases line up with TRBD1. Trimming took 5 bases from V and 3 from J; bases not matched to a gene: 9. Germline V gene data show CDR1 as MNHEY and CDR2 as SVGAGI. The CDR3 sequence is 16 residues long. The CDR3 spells CASSHGTGVRDTEAFF. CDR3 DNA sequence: TGTGCCAGCAGTCACGGGACAGGGGTCAGGGACACTGAAGCTTTCTTT.

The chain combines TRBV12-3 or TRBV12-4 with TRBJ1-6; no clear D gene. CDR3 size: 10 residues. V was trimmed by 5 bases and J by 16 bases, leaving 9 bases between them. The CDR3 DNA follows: TGTGCCAGCAGTCTCGACAAACTCCACTTT. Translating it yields CASSLDKLHF.

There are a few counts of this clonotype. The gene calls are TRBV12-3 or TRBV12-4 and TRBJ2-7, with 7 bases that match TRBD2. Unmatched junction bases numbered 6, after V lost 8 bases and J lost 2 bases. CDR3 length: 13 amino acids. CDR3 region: CASASLAAYEQYF. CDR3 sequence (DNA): TGTGCCAGCGCGAGCCTAGCGGCCTACGAGCAGTACTTC.

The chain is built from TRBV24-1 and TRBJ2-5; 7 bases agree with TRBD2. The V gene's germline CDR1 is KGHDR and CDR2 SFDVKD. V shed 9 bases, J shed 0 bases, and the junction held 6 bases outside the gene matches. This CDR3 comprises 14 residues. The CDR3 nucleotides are TGTGCCACCCGGGGAAGCGGGAACCAAGAGACCCAGTACTTC. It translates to CATRGSGNQETQYF.

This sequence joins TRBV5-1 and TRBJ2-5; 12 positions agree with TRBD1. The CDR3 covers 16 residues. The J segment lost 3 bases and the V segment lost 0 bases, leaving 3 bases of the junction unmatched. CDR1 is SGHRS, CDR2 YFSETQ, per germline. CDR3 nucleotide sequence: TGCGCCAGCAGCTTGGGCGGGACAGGGGGCGAAGAGACCCAGTACTTC. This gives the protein CASSLGGTGGEETQYF.

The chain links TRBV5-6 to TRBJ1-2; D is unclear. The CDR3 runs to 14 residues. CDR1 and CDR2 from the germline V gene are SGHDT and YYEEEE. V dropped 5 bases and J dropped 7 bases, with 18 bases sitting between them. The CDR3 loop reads CASSFRPALSGYTF. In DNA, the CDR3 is TGTGCCAGCAGTTTCAGACCCGCGTTGAGTGGCTACACCTTC. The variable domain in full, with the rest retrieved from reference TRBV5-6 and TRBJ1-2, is DAGVTQSPTHLIKTRGQQVTLRCSPKSGHDTVSWYQQALGQGPQFIFQYYEEEERQRGNFPDRFSGHQFPNYSSELNVNALLLGDSALYLCASSFRPALSGYTFGSGTRLTVV.

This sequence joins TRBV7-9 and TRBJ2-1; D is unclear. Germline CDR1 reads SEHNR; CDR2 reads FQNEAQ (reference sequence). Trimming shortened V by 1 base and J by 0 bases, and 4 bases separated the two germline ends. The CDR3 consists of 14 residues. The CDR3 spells CASSLVVSYNEQFF. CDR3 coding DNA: TGTGCCAGCAGCTTAGTCGTCTCCTACAATGAGCAGTTCTTC.

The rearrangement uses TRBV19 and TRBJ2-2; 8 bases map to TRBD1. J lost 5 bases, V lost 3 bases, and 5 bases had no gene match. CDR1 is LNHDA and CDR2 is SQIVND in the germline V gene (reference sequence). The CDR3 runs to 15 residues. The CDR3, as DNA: TGTGCCAGTAGTATGCAGGGGGCTGGGACCGGGGAGCTGTTTTTT. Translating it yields CASSMQGAGTGELFF.

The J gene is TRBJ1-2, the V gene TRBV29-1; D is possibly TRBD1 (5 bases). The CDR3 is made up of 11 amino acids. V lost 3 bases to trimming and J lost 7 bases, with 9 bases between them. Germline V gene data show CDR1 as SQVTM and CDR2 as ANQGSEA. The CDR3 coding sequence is TGCAGCGTTGAGGCGGGGGGTGGCTACACCTTC. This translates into CSVEAGGGYTF.

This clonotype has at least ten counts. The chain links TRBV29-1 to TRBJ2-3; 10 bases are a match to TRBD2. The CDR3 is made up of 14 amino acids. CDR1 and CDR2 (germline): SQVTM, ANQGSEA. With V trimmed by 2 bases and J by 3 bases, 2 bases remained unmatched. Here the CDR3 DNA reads TGCAGCGTTGAAACTAGCGGGGTGACAGATACGCAGTATTTT. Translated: CSVETSGVTDTQYF.

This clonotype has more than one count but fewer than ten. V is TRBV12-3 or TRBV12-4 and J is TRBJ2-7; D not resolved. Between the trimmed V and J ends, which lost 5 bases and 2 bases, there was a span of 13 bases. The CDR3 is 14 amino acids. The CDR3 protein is CASSPDLNPYEQYF. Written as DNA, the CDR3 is TGTGCCAGCAGTCCGGACCTCAACCCCTACGAGCAGTACTTC.

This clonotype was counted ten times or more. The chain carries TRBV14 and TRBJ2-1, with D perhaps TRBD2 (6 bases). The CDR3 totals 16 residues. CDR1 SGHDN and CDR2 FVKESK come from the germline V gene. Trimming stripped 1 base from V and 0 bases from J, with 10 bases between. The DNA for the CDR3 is TGTGCCAGCAGCCAAGTGCACGGGAGCTCCTACAATGAGCAGTTCTTC. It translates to CASSQVHGSSYNEQFF.

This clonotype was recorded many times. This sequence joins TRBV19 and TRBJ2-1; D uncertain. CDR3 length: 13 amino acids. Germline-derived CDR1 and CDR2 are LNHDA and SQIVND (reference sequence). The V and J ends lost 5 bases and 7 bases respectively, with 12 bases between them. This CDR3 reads CASSPGPTNEQFF. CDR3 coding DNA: TGTGCCAGTAGTCCAGGACCAACTAATGAGCAGTTCTTC.

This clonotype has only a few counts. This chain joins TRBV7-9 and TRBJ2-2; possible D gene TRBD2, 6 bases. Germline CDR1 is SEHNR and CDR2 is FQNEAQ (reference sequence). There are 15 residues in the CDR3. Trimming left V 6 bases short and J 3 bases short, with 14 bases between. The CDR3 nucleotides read TGTGCCAGCAGGTCGTCAGTAGCGGACACCGGGGAGCTGTTTTTT. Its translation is CASRSSVADTGELFF.

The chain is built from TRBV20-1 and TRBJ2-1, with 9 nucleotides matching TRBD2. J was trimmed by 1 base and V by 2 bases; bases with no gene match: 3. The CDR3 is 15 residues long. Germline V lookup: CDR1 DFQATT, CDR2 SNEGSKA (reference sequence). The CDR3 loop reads CSARKSGRSYNEQFF. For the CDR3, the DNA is TGCAGTGCTAGAAAAAGCGGGAGGTCCTACAATGAGCAGTTCTTC.

CDR3 nucleotide sequence: TGTGCCAGCAGTTACCCCCAACTTCGATCGAATGAGCAGTTCTTC. This codes for CASSYPQLRSNEQFF. V and J are TRBV6-2 or TRBV6-3 and TRBJ2-1; D is undetermined. Trimming left V 2 bases short and J 7 bases short, with 15 bases between. The germline gives CDR1 MNHEY, CDR2 SVGEGT. The CDR3 sequence is 15 residues long.

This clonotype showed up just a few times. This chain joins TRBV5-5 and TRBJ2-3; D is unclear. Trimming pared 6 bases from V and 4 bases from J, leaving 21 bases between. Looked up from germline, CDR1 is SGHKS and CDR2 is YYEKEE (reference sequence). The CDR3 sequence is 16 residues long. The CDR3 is CASIPSGRRVSDTQYF. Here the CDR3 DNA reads TGTGCCAGCATCCCCTCGGGCAGGAGAGTTTCAGATACGCAGTATTTT.

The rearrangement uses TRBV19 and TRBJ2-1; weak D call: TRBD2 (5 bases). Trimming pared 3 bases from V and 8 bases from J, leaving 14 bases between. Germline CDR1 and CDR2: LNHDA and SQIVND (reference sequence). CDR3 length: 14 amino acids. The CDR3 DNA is TGTGCCAGTAGTATCGGCCCGGGGAGCTATGAGCAGTTCTTC. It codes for CASSIGPGSYEQFF.

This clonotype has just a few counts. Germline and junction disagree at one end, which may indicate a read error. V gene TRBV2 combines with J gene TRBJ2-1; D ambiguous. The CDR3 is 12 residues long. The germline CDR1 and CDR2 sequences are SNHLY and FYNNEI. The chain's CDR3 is CASSASDNEQFF. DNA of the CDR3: TGTGCCAGCAGTGCCTCCGACAATGAGCAGTTCTTC.

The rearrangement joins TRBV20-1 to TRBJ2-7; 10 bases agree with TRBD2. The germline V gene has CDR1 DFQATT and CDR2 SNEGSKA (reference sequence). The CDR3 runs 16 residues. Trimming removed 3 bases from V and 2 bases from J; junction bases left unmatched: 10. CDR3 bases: TGCAGTGCTAGTGGCCTGGGACTAGCGCAACCCTACGAGCAGTACTTC. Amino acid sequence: CSASGLGLAQPYEQYF.

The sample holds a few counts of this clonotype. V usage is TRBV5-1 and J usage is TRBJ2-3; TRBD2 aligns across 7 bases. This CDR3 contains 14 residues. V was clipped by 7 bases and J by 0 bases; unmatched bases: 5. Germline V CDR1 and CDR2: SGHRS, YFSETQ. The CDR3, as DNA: TGCGCCAGCCGAGCGGGAACTAGCACAGATACGCAGTATTTT. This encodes CASRAGTSTDTQYF.

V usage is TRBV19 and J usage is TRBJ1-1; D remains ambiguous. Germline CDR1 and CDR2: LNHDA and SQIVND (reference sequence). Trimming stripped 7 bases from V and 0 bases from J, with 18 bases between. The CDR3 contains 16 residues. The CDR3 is CASIPHGRPLNTEAFF. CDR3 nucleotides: TGTGCCAGTATTCCCCATGGTAGACCGCTGAACACTGAAGCTTTCTTT.